This T cell receptor (beta chain) was captured by sequencing in a study of shared clonotypes between healthy human individuals. This CDR3 region has 18 residues. Germline CDR1 is LGHNA and CDR2 is YSLEER. Unmatched junction bases numbered 10, after V lost 0 bases and J lost 4 bases. Repertoires were generated with immunoSEQ multiplex PCR, while TCRdb's copy carries only in-frame clones and drops some. The sample contains about 820,000 clones, about 91% of which appear only once. CD45RO-negative cells were positively selected for CCR7, leaving out terminally differentiated effector memory CD45RA+ cells.

Sequenced input: naive CD8+ T cells sorted from blood. This sequence joins TRBV4-3 and TRBJ2-1, with TRBD2 identical over 9 bases. This TCR derives from a man younger than 45 in good health. Here the CDR3 reads CASSQDGPSGASYNEQFF. In DNA, the CDR3 is TGCGCCAGCAGCCAAGACGGACCTAGCGGGGCTTCTTACAATGAGCAGTTCTTC.